This entry lists 8 T cell receptor beta chains sequenced from one sample in a study of human T cells and chemical hapten exposure. Treatment denoted: therapeutic diphenylcyclopropenone sensitization with weekly scalp DPC. Individual cDNA molecules had unique molecular identifiers attached to them by the library. TCRdb re-analysed the reads in MiXCR, keeping a single row per CDR3 protein. The sample has around 800 distinct CDR3 sequences, 60% to 80% seen once. The sample was whole blood, taken before DPC sensitization or 2, 6, or about 24 weeks after (not recorded which). These receptors originate from an adult with alopecia areata. Some clones in this sample may be carry-over from other donors' samples. This table probably holds off-target reads from a library built for another chain.

This chain joins TRBV5-6 and TRBJ2-2, with 8 nucleotides matching TRBD1. The V gene's germline CDR1 is SGHDT and CDR2 YYEEEE. V shed 0 bases, J shed 3 bases, and the junction held 1 base outside the gene matches. The CDR3 is made up of 15 amino acids. Written as DNA, the CDR3 is TGTGCCAGCAGCTTGGGGACAGGGTACACCGGGGAGCTGTTTTTT. It codes for CASSLGTGYTGELFF.

V is TRBV15 and J is TRBJ1-2; D is uncertain. Germline V gives CDR1 LNHNV, CDR2 YYDKDF (reference sequence). The CDR3 has 14 residues. V gave up 1 base and J gave up 0 bases, with 6 bases separating them. CDR3 residues: CATSRGSANYGYTF. The CDR3, as DNA: TGTGCCACCAGCAGAGGCTCAGCTAACTATGGCTACACCTTC. Full variable domain (remainder filled in from reference TRBV15 and TRBJ1-2): DAMVIQNPRYQVTQFGKPVTLSCSQTLNHNVMYWYQQKSSQAPKLLFHYYDKDFNNEADTPDNFQSRRPNTSFCFLDIRSPGLGDTAMYLCATSRGSANYGYTFGSGTRLTVV.

This clonotype was seen a single time. The chain joins TRBV6-2 or TRBV6-3 to TRBJ2-1; perhaps TRBD2 as D (5 bases). The germline CDR1 and CDR2 sequences are MNHEY and SVGEGT. CDR3 length: 13 residues. Trimming shortened V by 5 bases and J by 4 bases, and 9 bases separated the two germline ends. CDR3 sequence: CASSIDYYNEQFF. In DNA, the CDR3 is TGTGCCAGCAGTATAGACTATTACAATGAGCAGTTCTTC.

This rearrangement joins TRBV13 to TRBJ2-2; the D gene could be TRBD1 or TRBD2 (5 bases each). Germline lookup yields CDR1 PRHDT and CDR2 FYEKMQ (reference sequence). This CDR3 spans 14 amino acids. V was clipped by 5 bases and J by 7 bases, with 14 bases between them. CDR3 residues: CASSPAPGSGELFF. The CDR3, as DNA: TGTGCCAGCAGCCCTGCCCCAGGGAGCGGGGAGCTGTTTTTT.

This clonotype showed up just once. V and J are TRBV7-2 and TRBJ2-3; 7 bases fit TRBD2. J lost 4 bases, V lost 6 bases, and 13 bases had no gene match. The V gene's germline CDR1 is SGHTA and CDR2 FQGNSA. The length of the CDR3 is 16 residues. The DNA for the CDR3 is TGTGCCAGCAGAAAAAGTAGGGCGGGAGTGGCAGATACGCAGTATTTT. Its translation: CASRKSRAGVADTQYF.

The chain links TRBV6-2 or TRBV6-3 to TRBJ2-1; tentatively, D is TRBD1 (6 bases). V dropped 5 bases and J dropped 3 bases, with 11 bases sitting between them. Germline V lookup: CDR1 MNHEY, CDR2 SVGEGT. The length of the CDR3 is 14 residues. The CDR3 sequence is CASSPGTLYNEQFF. DNA of the CDR3: TGTGCCAGCAGTCCCGGGACACTCTACAATGAGCAGTTCTTC.

This chain connects TRBV5-1 to TRBJ1-1, with TRBD1 identical over 7 bases. Germline CDR1 reads SGHRS; CDR2 reads YFSETQ. The V segment lost 4 bases and the J segment 1 base; nucleotides outside the gene matches: 13. CDR3 size: 17 residues. CDR3 in DNA: TGCGCCAGCAGCCCTGGTGAGGGGGCACGGCGGAACACTGAAGCTTTCTTT. Translating gives CASSPGEGARRNTEAFF.

The table lists this clonotype with a few counts. The chain combines TRBV20-1 with TRBJ1-5, with D possibly being TRBD1 (5 bases). V lost 3 bases to trimming and J lost 1 base, with 10 bases between them. The CDR3 extends over 14 amino acids. CDR1 and CDR2 (germline): DFQATT, SNEGSKA (reference sequence). The CDR3 region is CSASTRVSNQPQHF. Here the CDR3 DNA reads TGCAGTGCTAGTACCAGGGTGAGCAATCAGCCCCAGCATTTT.